This T cell receptor beta chain was retrieved from a study of patients and donors after allogeneic stem cell transplantation. This clonotype was observed a few times. The CDR3 is 14 amino acids. Deletions cut 1 base from V and 0 bases from J, with 9 bases between. In germline, CDR1 is DFQATT, CDR2 SNEGSKA (reference sequence). Via MiXCR, TCRdb re-called the RT-PCR reads, giving one row per CDR3 protein. This table holds hundreds of thousands of distinct CDR3 sequences, more than 15% found once. The source of this sequence is a human donor who was either an allogeneic HSCT recipient or a stem cell or donor lymphocyte infusion donor (not recorded which). It is not recorded whose cells these are; they may come from a transplant donor. V is TRBV20-1 and J is TRBJ1-1; weak D call: TRBD1 (6 bases). The specimen sequenced was blood, either unsorted or a sorted T cell fraction (not recorded which). In DNA, the CDR3 is TGCAGTGCTAGAGTGAACAGGGTGAACACTGAAGCTTTCTTT. Translating it yields CSARVNRVNTEAFF.